This passage covers 21 T cell receptor beta chains from one sample sequenced in a study of blood T cells in healthy people across ages. Next came a second PCR, run for about 6 to 12 cycles, which used a sample-barcoded 5' primer along with a J-beta primer mix. TCRdb re-called the 5' RACE reads with MiXCR, one entry per CDR3 protein. The sample shows about 1.1 million distinct CDR3 sequences, roughly two fifths of them seen only once. Source material: blood. The receptors were gathered from a man aged 18 to 35 in good health.

The J gene is TRBJ2-3, the V gene TRBV7-9; D is perhaps TRBD2 (5 bases). The CDR3 totals 15 residues. Trimming shortened V by 1 base and J by 0 bases, and 8 bases separated the two germline ends. Germline-derived CDR1 and CDR2 are SEHNR and FQNEAQ (reference sequence). CDR3 sequence (DNA): TGTGCCAGCAGCTTAGTCGGGGATAGCACAGATACGCAGTATTTT. Its translation is CASSLVGDSTDTQYF.

The V call is TRBV4-1, the J call TRBJ1-1; 7 positions agree with TRBD1. Germline V gene lookup returns CDR1 MGHRA and CDR2 YSYEKL. CDR3 length equals 15 residues. Germline trimming cut 4 bases from V and 6 bases from J; bases unmatched to any gene: 11. The CDR3 region is CASSRRTGGAAEAFF. The CDR3 DNA sequence: TGCGCCAGCAGCCGGCGGACAGGAGGGGCGGCTGAAGCTTTCTTT.

Ten or more counts support this clonotype. The V and J genes are TRBV12-3 or TRBV12-4 and TRBJ2-3; D gene unclear. V lost 4 bases and J 0 bases, leaving 8 bases between the germline ends. This CDR3 has 14 residues. The CDR3 nucleotides are TGTGCCAGCAGTTCCCCTTCTAGCACAGATACGCAGTATTTT. Encoded protein: CASSSPSSTDTQYF.

This clonotype turned up a few times. The CDR3, as DNA: TGTGCCAGCAGCCCTGGTCTCTCTTATTCCTACGAGCAGTACTTC. This sequence encodes CASSPGLSYSYEQYF. This chain uses TRBV6-5 with TRBJ2-7; D not certain. The V end was cut by 6 bases, the J end by 1 base, with 16 bases between. The germline V gene has CDR1 MNHEY and CDR2 SVGAGI. This CDR3 spans 15 amino acids.

This clonotype was detected once. This chain connects TRBV28 to TRBJ2-7, with D hard to call. TRBJ2-5 matches the DNA end more closely, so the J call is doubtful. In germline, CDR1 is MDHEN, CDR2 SYDVKM. The CDR3 spans 15 residues. The CDR3 spells CASSLDGQAYETQYF. The CDR3 nucleotides are TGTGCCAGCAGTTTAGATGGGCAGGCTTACGAGACCCAGTACTTC.

The rearrangement joins TRBV20-1 to TRBJ2-4, with TRBD1 as a possible D gene (7 bases). The J call may be faulty, since TRBJ2-5 better matches the DNA end. Germline lookup yields CDR1 DFQATT and CDR2 SNEGSKA (reference sequence). The CDR3 runs 13 residues. For the CDR3, the DNA is TGCAGTGCTTGCGGGACAGAGGAAGAGACCCAGTACTTC. This translates into CSACGTEEETQYF.

This clonotype was detected only a few times. This chain uses TRBV21-1 with TRBJ1-5. TRBV21-1 has pseudogene status. The CDR3 contains 10 residues. The CDR3 sequence: CASSKVSQHF. In DNA form, the CDR3 reads TGTGCCAGCAGCAAAGTATCCCAGCATTTT.

This chain joins TRBV20-1 and TRBJ1-1; unclear D gene. The V gene's germline CDR1 is DFQATT and CDR2 SNEGSKA (reference sequence). The V end lost 5 bases, the J end lost 0 bases, and 13 bases lay between the germline ends. The CDR3 consists of 14 residues. The CDR3 coding sequence is TGCAGTGCTGGAGGAGGCAGTATGAACACTGAAGCTTTCTTT. Its protein is CSAGGGSMNTEAFF.

This clonotype was seen a single time. The CDR3 nucleotides are TGTGCCAGCAGCCGACAGACGACAGATACGCAGTATTTT. Its protein is CASSRQTTDTQYF. The gene calls are TRBV7-2 and TRBJ2-3; tentative D call: TRBD1 (5 bases). V was cut by 5 bases and J by 3 bases, with 9 bases left in between. The CDR3 contains 13 residues. Germline V CDR1 and CDR2: SGHTA, FQGNSA.

The V call is TRBV12-3 or TRBV12-4, the J call TRBJ2-3; D perhaps matches TRBD2 (5 bases). V lost 8 bases and J 2 bases, leaving 14 bases between the germline ends. The CDR3 is 14 residues long. The CDR3 protein is CASSGESITDTQYF. DNA for the CDR3: TGTGCCAGCTCCGGGGAGTCGATCACAGATACGCAGTATTTT.

The chain carries TRBV12-3 or TRBV12-4 and TRBJ2-1; D perhaps matches TRBD1 (5 bases). Trimming took off 7 bases at V and 5 bases at J, with 18 bases between the two ends. This CDR3 has 15 residues. CDR3 in DNA: TGTGCCAGCACCCACAGGTTCAGTAAACACAATGAGCAGTTCTTC. Translation: CASTHRFSKHNEQFF.

The rearrangement joins TRBV4-3 to TRBJ1-4; D possibly corresponds to TRBD1 (5 bases). Trimming left V 8 bases short and J 3 bases short, with 19 bases between. The CDR3 covers 16 residues. Germline assignment: CDR1 LGHNA and CDR2 YSLEER. This chain's CDR3 is CASQDWDSSANEKLFF. CDR3 coding DNA: TGCGCCAGCCAAGACTGGGACTCGTCCGCTAATGAAAAACTGTTTTTT.

The chain employs TRBV5-4 and TRBJ2-2, with D possibly being TRBD1 or TRBD2 (6 bases each). The CDR3 length is 15 residues. V was pared by 0 bases and J by 6 bases, with 12 bases between. The germline gives CDR1 SGHNT, CDR2 YYREEE (reference sequence). The CDR3 protein is CASSLEPGEAGELFF. In DNA form, the CDR3 reads TGTGCCAGCAGCTTGGAACCAGGGGAGGCCGGGGAGCTGTTTTTT.

The chain couples TRBV6-2 or TRBV6-3 to TRBJ1-1; tentative D call: TRBD1 (5 bases). V gave up 3 bases and J gave up 4 bases, with 15 bases separating them. The CDR3 sequence is 15 residues long. Germline CDR1 is MNHEY and CDR2 is SVGEGT. This CDR3 is CASSYPLGVGTEAFF. CDR3 DNA sequence: TGTGCCAGCAGTTATCCTCTGGGGGTCGGCACTGAAGCTTTCTTT.

V and J are TRBV21-1 and TRBJ2-5. TRBV21-1 is a pseudogene. The CDR3 sequence is 10 residues long. DNA for the CDR3: TGTGCCAATAAGGTTCCGAAGCAGTACTTC. This codes for CANKVPKQYF.

This clonotype was found a few times. V and J are TRBV20-1 and TRBJ2-5; 8 bases align to TRBD2. The CDR3 is 15 residues long. CDR1 is DFQATT, CDR2 SNEGSKA, per germline (reference sequence). V was pared by 5 bases and J by 7 bases, with 15 bases of the junction left unmatched. CDR3 sequence: CSAGRQLAVGGTQYF. The CDR3 region has the DNA TGCAGTGCTGGAAGACAACTAGCGGTTGGGGGGACCCAGTACTTC.

Comment on this clonotype: A read error may produce the germline difference seen at one junction end. This chain joins TRBV10-3 and TRBJ2-2, with 10 bases that match TRBD2. Germline V CDR1 and CDR2: ENHRY, SYGVKD. This CDR3 spans 17 amino acids. CDR3 DNA: TGCGCCATCAGTGCGGTTCCTAGCGGGGGGAACACCGGGGAGCTGTTTTTT. As protein: CAISAVPSGGNTGELFF.

The V and J genes are TRBV5-6 and TRBJ2-2, with D uncertain. With 5 bases removed from V and 5 bases from J, the gap between germline ends came to 7 bases. The CDR3 runs to 12 residues. Germline CDR1 SGHDT, CDR2 YYEEEE. The CDR3 region has the DNA TGTGCCAGCAGTAACCCTACCGGGGAGCTGTTTTTT. It specifies CASSNPTGELFF. Looking up the rest from reference TRBV5-6 and TRBJ2-2 gives the full variable domain: DAGVTQSPTHLIKTRGQQVTLRCSPKSGHDTVSWYQQALGQGPQFIFQYYEEEERQRGNFPDRFSGHQFPNYSSELNVNALLLGDSALYLCASSNPTGELFFGEGSRLTVL.

This clonotype has only a few counts. An end of the junction differs from the germline gene, which may be a read error. The chain has TRBV9 and TRBJ1-4; no clear D gene. The CDR3 totals 14 residues. Germline V CDR1 and CDR2: SGDLS, YYNGEE. DNA for the CDR3: TGTGCCCGCAGCCCAGATACAGCTAATGAAAAACTGTTTTTT. This gives the protein CARSPDTANEKLFF. Supplemented by reference TRBV9 and TRBJ1-4, the full variable domain reads DSGVTQTPKHLITATGQRVTLRCSPRSGDLSVYWYQQSLDQGLQFLIQYYNGEERAKGNILERFSAQQFPDLHSELNLSSLELGDSALYFCARSPDTANEKLFFGSGTQLSVL.

The gene calls are TRBV20-1 and TRBJ2-5, with TRBD1 matching over 9 bases. J was trimmed by 1 base and V by 3 bases; bases with no gene match: 3. The CDR3 runs 14 residues. Germline V gene sequence: CDR1 DFQATT, CDR2 SNEGSKA (reference sequence). DNA of the CDR3: TGCAGTGCTAGGGGACAGGGCCTCCAAGAGACCCAGTACTTC. Protein: CSARGQGLQETQYF.

This clonotype appeared a few times. The CDR3, as DNA: TGTGCCACCAGTGATCAGGGTCCCTTCTCCTACAATGAGCAGTTCTTC. It is translated as CATSDQGPFSYNEQFF. The genes are TRBV24-1 and TRBJ2-1; possible D gene TRBD1, 5 bases. Looked up from germline, CDR1 is KGHDR and CDR2 is SFDVKD. There are 16 residues in the CDR3. V was pared by 3 bases and J by 0 bases, with 11 bases between.